The sequence of this T cell receptor beta chain was determined in a study of vaccination effects on CD4 cells after COVID-19. Findings and caveats of the study: Infection-derived and vaccine-derived clones contracted markedly late after vaccination.

Sequencing in the ViraFEST assay came after antigen-specific CD4+ T cells had been expanded with viral peptide pools, which were used to stimulate PBMC. After more than 8 days in culture, the CD4+ T cells were isolated. Sometime from March through December 2020, the person acquired a SARS-CoV-2 infection that PCR confirmed. Every well housed two million PBMC, which grew in culture alongside about 11 IU/ml IL-2 and roughly 9.8 ug/ml peptides. A pool of HIV-1 Nef peptides served as the condition for the negative control culture. On day 3 and again on day 7, half the medium was replaced with IL-2 medium. Using immunoSEQ multiplex PCR, the repertoire was profiled, and TCRdb retains in-frame clones only, with some absent. The data show tens of thousands of clones, with 73% seen just once and over 4.5% held by the top ten. A word on this clone: What it recognizes is unknown.

The CDR3 runs to 12 residues. V was shortened by 4 bases and J by 0 bases, with 1 base between the two germline ends. The germline V gene has CDR1 MNHEY and CDR2 SVGEGT. The chain joins TRBV6-2 or TRBV6-3 to TRBJ1-3; D is unclear. The source is a human donor who had a prior SARS-CoV-2 infection. The sequencing here drew on CD4+ T cells from PBMCs cultured with HIV peptides, taken before COVID-19 vaccination. Subset noted: HIV-1 Nef peptide pool negative control/reference culture. The CDR3, as DNA: TGTGCCAGCAGTTTCTCTGGAAACACCATATATTTT. It specifies CASSFSGNTIYF.